The sequence of this TCR beta chain was determined in a study of CD8 T cells in Susac syndrome. The CDR3 spans 14 residues. The V end was cut by 6 bases, the J end by 3 bases, with 14 bases between. Germline V gene lookup returns CDR1 SNHLY and CDR2 FYNNEI. Random hexamers served to reverse transcribe roughly 0.45 to 1 ug RNA. TCRdb reprocessed the immunoSEQ multiplex PCR reads with MiXCR, giving one entry per CDR3 protein. Counted here are 150,000 or so distinct CDR3 sequences, 90% to 97% occurring once; the ten biggest clones make up around 0.12%. The material sequenced was CD4+ T cells from PBMCs. This chain connects TRBV2 to TRBJ2-5; D is perhaps TRBD2 (5 bases). This receptor was obtained from a human donor with Susac syndrome. The CDR3 region has the DNA TGTGCCAGCAGAGACTACCCTAGGAAAGAGACCCAGTACTTC. Its protein product is CASRDYPRKETQYF.